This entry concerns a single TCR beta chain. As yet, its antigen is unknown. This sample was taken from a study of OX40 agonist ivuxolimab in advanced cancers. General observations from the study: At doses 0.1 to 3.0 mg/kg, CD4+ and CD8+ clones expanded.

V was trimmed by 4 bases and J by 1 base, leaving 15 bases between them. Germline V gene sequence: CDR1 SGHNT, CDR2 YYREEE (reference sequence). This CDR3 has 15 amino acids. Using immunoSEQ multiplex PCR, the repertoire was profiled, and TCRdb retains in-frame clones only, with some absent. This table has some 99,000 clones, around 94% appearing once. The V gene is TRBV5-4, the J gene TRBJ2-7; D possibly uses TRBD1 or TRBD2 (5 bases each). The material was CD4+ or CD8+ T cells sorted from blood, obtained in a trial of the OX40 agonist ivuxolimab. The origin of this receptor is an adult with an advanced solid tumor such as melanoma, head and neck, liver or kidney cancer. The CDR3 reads CASSPGAANSYEQYF. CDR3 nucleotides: TGTGCCAGCAGCCCCGGGGCGGCGAATTCCTACGAGCAGTACTTC.